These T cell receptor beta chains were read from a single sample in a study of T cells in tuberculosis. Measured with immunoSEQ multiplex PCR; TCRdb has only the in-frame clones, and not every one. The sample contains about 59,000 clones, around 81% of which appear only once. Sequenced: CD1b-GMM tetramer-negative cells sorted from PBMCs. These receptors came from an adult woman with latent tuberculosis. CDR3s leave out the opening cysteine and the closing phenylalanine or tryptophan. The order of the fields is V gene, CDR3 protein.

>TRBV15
ATTRGGMGTDTQY
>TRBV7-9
ASSWGGTSTDTQY
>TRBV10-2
ASSERTGEFGTQY
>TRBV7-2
ASSRGGLDYEQY
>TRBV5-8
ASSLGQGGTDTQY
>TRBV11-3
ASSLDQGTEAF
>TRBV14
ASSHTGREAF
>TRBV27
ASTLDRTNTEAF
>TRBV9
ASSVGWQGASGELF
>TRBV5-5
ASSLARGRYEQY
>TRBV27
ASSHRGGSSYEQY
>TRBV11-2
ASSLERGEQY
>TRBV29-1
SVKGQGADIQY
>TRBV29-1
SAPALSGNTIY
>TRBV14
ASSQAQGYEQY